These 22 T cell receptor beta chains were sequenced from one sample in a study of Graves' ophthalmopathy and Graves' hyperthyroidism (dated by TCRdb to the late 2010s). TCRdb records Illumina HiSeq 2000 as the sequencer. For repertoire sequencing, TCR beta CDR3 regions were amplified from RNA transcripts. The first round was an RT-PCR using HTBI primers with the Qiagen OneStep RT-PCR kit, and this first round was followed by a second-round multiplex PCR, then size selection and purification. TCRdb trimmed public reads at Q25 via fastp, called clones via MiXCR and kept in-frame beta chains. Each entry is one CDR3 protein sequence, shown with its most common DNA and genes. The sample contains 900,000 to 1,200,000 distinct CDR3 sequences, less than 45% of them found a single time. The top ten hold 11% of the sample. Sequencing was done on a sample of peripheral blood or thyroid tissue (not recorded which). All receptors come from an adult man with Graves' hyperthyroidism.

In this sample, this clonotype turned up many times. This chain uses TRBV12-3 or TRBV12-4 with TRBJ1-2, with 9 positions matching TRBD1. The junction had 10 bases not matched to a gene; V was cut back by 6 bases and J by 8 bases. The length of the CDR3 is 14 residues. The CDR3 reads CASRQQQGAGGYTF. The DNA for the CDR3 is TGTGCCAGCAGACAACAACAGGGGGCAGGAGGCTACACCTTC.

This clonotype was recorded at least ten times. V usage is TRBV7-9 and J usage is TRBJ2-5; TRBD1 aligns across 7 bases. With V trimmed by 3 bases and J by 4 bases, 8 bases remained unmatched. Germline CDR1 reads SEHNR; CDR2 reads FQNEAQ (reference sequence). This CDR3 is 15 amino acids long. The CDR3 coding sequence is TGTGCCAGCAGCTTTTTTGCCCCAGGGGGAGAGACCCAGTACTTC. It codes for CASSFFAPGGETQYF.

As regards this clonotype: A clone one base away is much larger, so this may be a read error. In this CDR3 the conserved last residue, phenylalanine or tryptophan, is missing, so a read error is likely. The J gene is TRBJ1-5, the V gene TRBV2; 7 bases agree with TRBD1. CDR1 SNHLY and CDR2 FYNNEI come from the germline V gene. The trim removed 0 bases at V and 6 bases at J, leaving 5 bases unmatched. The CDR3 covers 15 residues. CDR3: CASSEADRVTQPQHL. The CDR3 coding sequence is TGTGCCAGCAGTGAAGCCGACAGGGTTACTCAGCCCCAGCATCTT.

This clonotype was observed many times. The chain employs TRBV27 and TRBJ2-5; D gene unclear. The CDR3 covers 13 residues. Trimming removed 4 bases from V and 2 bases from J, with 8 bases in between. CDR1 is MNHEY and CDR2 is SMNVEV in the germline V gene (reference sequence). CDR3 nucleotide sequence: TGTGCCAGCAGTTCTTTTTCACAAGAGACCCAGTACTTC. Residues: CASSSFSQETQYF.

At least ten counts were recorded for this clonotype. CDR3 coding DNA: TGTGCCAGCAGCTTAGTTGCCGGTGGTTCTGAGACCCAGTACTTC. This codes for CASSLVAGGSETQYF. The chain is built from TRBV7-2 and TRBJ2-5; D call uncertain. From germline, CDR1 is SGHTA and CDR2 FQGNSA. This CDR3 comprises 15 residues. V shed 1 base and J shed 5 bases, with 14 bases lying between them.

This clonotype was seen ten or more times. Compared with germline, one end of the junction differs, possibly owing to a read error. The chain uses TRBV19 and TRBJ1-1; D gene uncertain. Germline CDR1 and CDR2: LNHDA and SQIVND (reference sequence). This CDR3 has 14 amino acids. The CDR3 protein is CASTLGPLNTEAFF. The CDR3 DNA reads TGTGCGAGTACTCTCGGTCCGCTGAACACTGAAGCTTTCTTT. The full variable domain, in which reference TRBV19 and TRBJ1-1 provide the parts outside the CDR3, is DGGITQSPKYLFRKEGQNVTLSCEQNLNHDAMYWYRQDPGQGLRLIYYSQIVNDFQKGDIAEGYSVSREKKESFPLTVTSAQKNPTAFYLCASTLGPLNTEAFFGQGTRLTVV.

This clonotype was found a few times. V gene TRBV2 combines with J gene TRBJ2-2; 8 bases match TRBD2. V lost 2 bases, J lost 4 bases, and 3 bases stayed unmatched. This CDR3 is 15 amino acids long. Germline V gene lookup returns CDR1 SNHLY and CDR2 FYNNEI. CDR3 residues: CASSETSGTTGELFF. The CDR3 region has the DNA TGTGCCAGCAGTGAAACTAGCGGAACCACCGGGGAGCTGTTTTTT.

This clonotype was counted at least ten times. V usage is TRBV20-1 and J usage is TRBJ1-5; D is unresolved. Germline loops: CDR1 DFQATT, CDR2 SNEGSKA (reference sequence). This CDR3 contains 13 residues. V was pared by 7 bases and J by 2 bases, with 12 bases between. CDR3 region: CSGAPGGNQPQHF. The CDR3 DNA is TGCAGTGGGGCGCCCGGGGGCAATCAGCCCCAGCATTTT.

This clonotype showed up many times. The gene calls are TRBV13 and TRBJ2-5, with a possible D match to TRBD2 (6 bases). The V end was cut by 0 bases, the J end by 4 bases, with 12 bases between. Germline V gene lookup returns CDR1 PRHDT and CDR2 FYEKMQ (reference sequence). The CDR3 is 15 residues long. Here the CDR3 DNA reads TGTGCCAGCAGCTTAGGTTCGGCGGGGAGAGAGACCCAGTACTTC. Translating it yields CASSLGSAGRETQYF. The entire variable domain, with the rest obtained from reference TRBV13 and TRBJ2-5, is as follows: AAGVIQSPRHLIKEKRETATLKCYPIPRHDTVYWYQQGPGQDPQFLISFYEKMQSDKGSIPDRFSAQQFSDYHSELNMSSLELGDSALYFCASSLGSAGRETQYFGPGTRLLVL.

In its sample, this clonotype was seen many times. The genes are TRBV20-1 and TRBJ2-2; D may be TRBD1 (6 bases). Germline-derived CDR1 and CDR2 are DFQATT and SNEGSKA (reference sequence). The CDR3 contains 14 residues. The V end was cut by 2 bases, the J end by 3 bases, with 10 bases between. CDR3 nucleotides: TGCAGTGCTAGAATGGGGGCCTACACCGGGGAGCTGTTTTTT. Its protein product is CSARMGAYTGELFF.

The chain uses TRBV20-1 and TRBJ1-1; possible D gene TRBD1, 6 bases. Germline V lookup: CDR1 DFQATT, CDR2 SNEGSKA (reference sequence). The V end was cut by 5 bases, the J end by 4 bases, with 17 bases between. CDR3 length equals 14 residues. The CDR3 reads CSALLEGVITEAFF. As DNA, the CDR3 is TGCAGTGCTCTCCTAGAGGGGGTGATCACTGAAGCTTTCTTT.

This clonotype has at least ten counts. This chain connects TRBV19 to TRBJ1-1, with D uncertain. The CDR3 length is 13 residues. V lost 1 base and J 7 bases, leaving 10 bases between the germline ends. CDR1 is LNHDA and CDR2 is SQIVND in the germline V gene (reference sequence). The CDR3 loop is CASSIVLSVEAFF. The DNA of the CDR3 is TGTGCCAGTAGTATAGTACTAAGCGTTGAAGCTTTCTTT.

Ten or more counts support this clonotype. The CDR3 nucleotides are TGCGCCAGCAGCTCAGGGACATTCAGGAACGAGCAGTACTTC. Its protein is CASSSGTFRNEQYF. V gene TRBV5-1 combines with J gene TRBJ2-7; D is possibly TRBD1 (6 bases). Germline values: CDR1 SGHRS, CDR2 YFSETQ. The CDR3 is made up of 14 amino acids. Between the trimmed V and J ends, which lost 3 bases and 5 bases, there was a span of 15 bases.

The chain carries TRBV25-1 and TRBJ1-1; D is possibly TRBD1 (6 bases). The CDR3 is 14 amino acids. V dropped 4 bases and J dropped 1 base, with 10 bases sitting between them. In germline, CDR1 is MGHDK, CDR2 SYGVNS. CDR3: CASSALGGNTEAFF. CDR3 DNA sequence: TGTGCCAGCAGTGCCTTAGGGGGGAACACTGAAGCTTTCTTT.

The CDR3 is CASSPSRQETQHF. CDR3 bases: TGTGCCAGCAGCCCCAGTCGGCAAGAGACCCAGCATTTT. This sequence joins TRBV7-2 and TRBJ1-5; no clear D gene. Germline V lookup: CDR1 SGHTA, CDR2 FQGNSA. V was shortened by 5 bases and J by 11 bases, with 16 bases between the two germline ends. This CDR3 comprises 13 residues.

Many counts were recorded for this clonotype. The chain recombines TRBV7-9 with TRBJ2-7, with 7 bases that match TRBD2. Germline CDR1 SEHNR, CDR2 FQNEAQ (reference sequence). V lost 1 base to trimming and J lost 5 bases; unmatched junction nucleotides: 5. This CDR3 contains 14 residues. Here the CDR3 DNA reads TGTGCCAGCAGCTTAGTGGGGACTAACAACGAGCAGTACTTC. Translating gives CASSLVGTNNEQYF.

A few counts support this clonotype. This chain joins TRBV10-3 and TRBJ2-7; 9 bases agree with TRBD1. Trimming at V came to 11 bases and at J to 0 bases, leaving 8 bases not matched to a gene. The length of the CDR3 is 14 residues. Looked up from germline, CDR1 is ENHRY and CDR2 is SYGVKD. In DNA, the CDR3 is TGTGCCGCGACCCCGGGACAGGGCTCCTACGAGCAGTACTTC. It specifies CAATPGQGSYEQYF.

This chain joins TRBV7-2 and TRBJ1-5; D unclear. This CDR3 spans 15 amino acids. Germline V CDR1 and CDR2: SGHTA, FQGNSA. The ends were cut back, 5 bases at V and 5 bases at J, with 16 bases in the middle. CDR3 residues: CASSPDLGQHQPQHF. Written as DNA, the CDR3 is TGTGCCAGCAGCCCAGATCTTGGCCAGCATCAGCCCCAGCATTTT.

Ten or more counts support this clonotype. This chain connects TRBV11-2 to TRBJ1-2; 7 nucleotides align to TRBD1. The CDR3 has 12 amino acids. The junction had 3 bases not matched to a gene; V was cut back by 7 bases and J by 4 bases. Germline CDR1 reads SGHAT; CDR2 reads FQNNGV. CDR3 amino acids: CASTDRTYGYTF. The CDR3 DNA reads TGTGCCAGCACGGACAGGACCTATGGCTACACCTTC. The whole variable domain, remainder taken from reference TRBV11-2 and TRBJ1-2, is EAGVAQSPRYKIIEKRQSVAFWCNPISGHATLYWYQQILGQGPKLLIQFQNNGVVDDSQLPKDRFSAERLKGVDSTLKIQPAKLEDSAVYLCASTDRTYGYTFGSGTRLTVV.

The chain carries TRBV28 and TRBJ2-7; D is possibly TRBD2 (5 bases). Germline V gene sequence: CDR1 MDHEN, CDR2 SYDVKM. Trimming shortened V by 6 bases and J by 6 bases, and 18 bases separated the two germline ends. The CDR3 sequence is 14 residues long. The CDR3 DNA follows: TGTGCCAGCAGCCCGAACGATCCGGAGGCCGAGCAGTACTTC. It specifies CASSPNDPEAEQYF.

The chain links TRBV29-1 to TRBJ2-5, with TRBD1 matching over 8 bases. Trimming at V came to 7 bases and at J to 4 bases, leaving 5 bases not matched to a gene. This CDR3 has 12 amino acids. Germline lookup yields CDR1 SQVTM and CDR2 ANQGSEA. The CDR3 DNA sequence: TGCAGCGCCGTTGGACAGGGAGAGACCCAGTACTTC. It codes for CSAVGQGETQYF.

CDR3 loop: CASSPSGAALHEKLFF. CDR3 nucleotide sequence: TGTGCCAGCAGCCCATCCGGGGCCGCCCTTCATGAAAAACTGTTTTTT. The chain combines TRBV7-2 with TRBJ1-4; D perhaps matches TRBD1 (5 bases). CDR1 is SGHTA, CDR2 FQGNSA, per germline. Trimming removed 5 bases from V and 6 bases from J, with 19 bases in between. The CDR3 is 16 amino acids.